One sample yielded the 15 T cell receptor beta chains listed below, sequenced in a study of blood T cell repertoires in COVID-19. The method was immunoSEQ multiplex PCR; TCRdb's version includes in-frame clones alone and lacks a portion of them. The sample has 250,000 to 300,000 clones, 75% to 90% seen once. The sequenced sample consisted of PBMCs or T cells enriched from blood (not recorded which). The receptor set was obtained from a man aged 40-55 years who had recovered from COVID-19.

This clone came up once. The chain has TRBV21-1 and TRBJ2-5; the table gives TRBD2 as D, unverified against the DNA. TRBV21-1 is tagged as a pseudogene. The CDR3 is 16 residues long. The CDR3 DNA reads as TGTGCCAGCCTCCCCGCGGGCCTTGGGTTTATGGGGACCCAGTACTTC. As protein: CASLPAGLGFMGTQYF.

V is TRBV10-2 and J is TRBJ1-2; maybe TRBD1 (5 bases). From germline, CDR1 is WSHSY and CDR2 SAAADI. The CDR3 runs 12 residues. V shed 7 bases and J shed 6 bases, with 12 bases lying between them. The CDR3 nucleotides are TGCGCCAGCACCCCCGGGGGGGATGGCTACACCTTC. Translated, it gives CASTPGGDGYTF.

The rearrangement joins TRBV25-1 to TRBJ2-5; 9 positions agree with TRBD1. Germline V CDR1 and CDR2: MGHDK, SYGVNS. The J segment lost 5 bases and the V segment lost 3 bases, leaving 7 bases of the junction unmatched. This CDR3 spans 15 amino acids. The CDR3 DNA is TGTGCCAGCAGTGACACACAGGGGGCTAACGAGACCCAGTACTTC. Its translation: CASSDTQGANETQYF.

V and J are TRBV4-2 and TRBJ2-7; perhaps TRBD2 as D (5 bases). Germline assignment: CDR1 LGHNA and CDR2 YNFKEQ. Trimming shortened V by 2 bases and J by 6 bases, and 26 bases separated the two germline ends. The CDR3 consists of 18 residues. CDR3 sequence reads: CASSQSGPGGIGALEQYF. In nucleotides, the CDR3 is TGTGCCAGCAGCCAAAGTGGACCCGGAGGCATTGGCGCCCTCGAGCAGTACTTC.

This rearrangement joins TRBV7-9 to TRBJ2-3; 8 bases are shared with TRBD1. The CDR3 is 14 amino acids. Trimming cost V 2 bases and J 6 bases; bases outside gene matches: 4. Per the germline V gene, CDR1 is SEHNR and CDR2 is FQNEAQ (reference sequence). CDR3 coding DNA: TGTGCCAGCAGCTTACAGGGGGCATCCGATACGCAGTATTTT. Its translation: CASSLQGASDTQYF.

This chain uses TRBV12-5 with TRBJ1-3; maybe TRBD1 (5 bases). This CDR3 contains 12 residues. Trimming took 9 bases from V and 2 from J, leaving 8 bases between them. CDR1 is LGHNT and CDR2 is FRNRAP in the germline V gene. This CDR3 reads CASQGPGNTIYF. CDR3 coding DNA: TGTGCTAGCCAGGGTCCTGGAAACACCATATATTTT.

The J gene is TRBJ2-2, the V gene TRBV5-1; 12 nucleotides agree with TRBD1. Germline trimming cut 4 bases from V and 5 bases from J; bases unmatched to any gene: 3. The CDR3 has 15 residues. Per germline, CDR1 SGHRS and CDR2 YFSETQ. The CDR3 sequence is CASSGGQGATGELFF. The DNA of the CDR3 is TGCGCCAGCAGCGGGGGACAGGGGGCGACCGGGGAGCTGTTTTTT.

The chain is built from TRBV13 and TRBJ2-7; D uncertain. The V end was cut by 4 bases, the J end by 2 bases, with 6 bases between. This CDR3 comprises 12 residues. Germline V gene data show CDR1 as PRHDT and CDR2 as FYEKMQ (reference sequence). The CDR3 region has the DNA TGTGCCAGCAGCTATTCCACCTACGAGCAGTACTTC. Amino acid sequence: CASSYSTYEQYF. The whole variable domain, filled in from reference TRBV13 and TRBJ2-7, reads AAGVIQSPRHLIKEKRETATLKCYPIPRHDTVYWYQQGPGQDPQFLISFYEKMQSDKGSIPDRFSAQQFSDYHSELNMSSLELGDSALYFCASSYSTYEQYFGPGTRLTVT.

Only one count was recorded for this clone. The J gene is TRBJ1-6, the V gene TRBV27, with 9 bases lining up with TRBD1. CDR3 size: 15 residues. CDR1 is MNHEY and CDR2 is SMNVEV in the germline V gene (reference sequence). Germline trimming cut 5 bases from V and 9 bases from J; bases unmatched to any gene: 8. The CDR3 is CASSETGGLGSPLHF. The CDR3 nucleotides read TGTGCCAGCAGTGAAACAGGGGGCCTGGGTTCACCCCTCCACTTT.

The gene calls are TRBV18 and TRBJ2-1; TRBD2 aligns across 11 bases. Germline assignment: CDR1 KGHSH and CDR2 LQKENI. The CDR3 sequence is 17 residues long. V shed 1 base, J shed 7 bases, and the junction held 9 bases outside the gene matches. CDR3: CASSPRAASGRTNEQFF. CDR3 DNA sequence: TGTGCCAGCTCACCACGCGCGGCTAGCGGGAGGACGAATGAGCAGTTCTTC.

This clone was observed a single time. The J gene is TRBJ1-2, the V gene TRBV20-1; 8 bases match TRBD1. The germline V gene has CDR1 DFQATT and CDR2 SNEGSKA (reference sequence). The CDR3 loop spans 14 amino acids. V lost 3 bases to trimming and J lost 5 bases; unmatched junction nucleotides: 8. CDR3: CSASSDRADYGYTF. CDR3 sequence (DNA): TGCAGTGCTAGTTCGGACAGGGCAGATTATGGCTACACCTTC.

The V and J genes are TRBV7-8 and TRBJ1-5; 9 bases agree with TRBD1. V gave up 4 bases and J gave up 0 bases; unmatched junction bases: 13. The CDR3 is 19 residues long. Per the germline V gene, CDR1 is SGHVS and CDR2 is FQNEAQ. The CDR3 loop is CASSSPSGTGFYSNQPQHF. CDR3 DNA: TGTGCCAGCAGCTCACCCTCCGGGACAGGGTTTTATAGCAATCAGCCCCAGCATTTT.

V gene TRBV7-9 combines with J gene TRBJ2-5; TRBD1 agrees at 8 bases. CDR1 is SEHNR and CDR2 is FQNEAQ in the germline V gene (reference sequence). The CDR3 is 14 residues long. V lost 3 bases, J lost 3 bases, and 3 bases stayed unmatched. This CDR3 is CASSFRQGKETQYF. The CDR3 bases are TGTGCCAGCAGCTTCCGACAGGGGAAAGAGACCCAGTACTTC.

The chain has TRBV15 and TRBJ1-4, with TRBD1 as a possible D gene (5 bases). V was trimmed by 2 bases and J by 8 bases, leaving 15 bases between them. The CDR3 runs 15 residues. CDR1 LNHNV and CDR2 YYDKDF come from the germline V gene (reference sequence). The CDR3 nucleotides are TGTGCCACCAGCAGAAGGGTAGGGGAGGTGGAAAAACTGTTTTTT. It specifies CATSRRVGEVEKLFF.

The chain joins TRBV11-2 to TRBJ2-1; 10 bases line up with TRBD1. Germline CDR1 SGHAT, CDR2 FQNNGV. This CDR3 contains 17 residues. V lost 1 base and J lost 4; bases outside the gene matches: 7. CDR3 DNA sequence: TGTGCCAGCAGCTTAGTTTTAGACAGGGGGCTTTACAATGAGCAGTTCTTC. Translation gives CASSLVLDRGLYNEQFF.